This TCR beta chain derives from a study of identical twins. Notes on the study in general: These conclusions were based on statistical analysis (cross-sectional, not following the same donors). Insertions were reduced in abundant cord blood beta clonotypes but not in memory repertoires. Analyses based on zero insertions could be partly confounded by invariant MAIT and iNKT cells.

Notes on this clonotype: The antigen remains undetermined.

TCRdb recomputed calls from the 5' RACE reads with MiXCR, one row per CDR3 protein. The repertoire holds around 1.7 million distinct CDR3 sequences, roughly 35% seen once, with about 0.25% in the top ten. Input material: cord blood. The clonotype was recovered from a newborn girl in good health.

The CDR3: CASSQDRTSGRSYNEQFF. The CDR3 bases are TGTGCCAGCAGCCAAGATCGGACTAGCGGGAGATCCTACAATGAGCAGTTCTTC. The rearrangement uses TRBV3-1 and TRBJ2-1, with 13 bases lining up with TRBD2. CDR3 length equals 18 residues. Germline-derived CDR1 and CDR2 are LGHDT and YNNKEL (reference sequence). The ends lost 0 bases at V and 1 base at J; junction bases unmatched: 3.